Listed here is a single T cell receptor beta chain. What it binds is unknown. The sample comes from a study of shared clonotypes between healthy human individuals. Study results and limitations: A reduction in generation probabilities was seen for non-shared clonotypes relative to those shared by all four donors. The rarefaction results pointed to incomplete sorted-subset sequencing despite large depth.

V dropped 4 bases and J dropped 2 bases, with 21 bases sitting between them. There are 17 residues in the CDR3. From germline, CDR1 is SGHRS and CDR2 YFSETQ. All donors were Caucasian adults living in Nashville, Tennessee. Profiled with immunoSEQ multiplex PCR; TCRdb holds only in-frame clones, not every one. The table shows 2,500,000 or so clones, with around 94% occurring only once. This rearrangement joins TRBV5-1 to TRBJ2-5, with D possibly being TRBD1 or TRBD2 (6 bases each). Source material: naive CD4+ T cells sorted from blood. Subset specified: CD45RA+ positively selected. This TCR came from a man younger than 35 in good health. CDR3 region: CASSRGAGTTAQETQYF. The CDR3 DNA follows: TGCGCCAGCAGCAGGGGGGCCGGGACGACCGCGCAAGAGACCCAGTACTTC.